A single sample gave rise to the 30 T cell receptor beta chains below, sequenced in a study of blood T cell repertoires in COVID-19. TCRdb's copy holds only in-frame clones and misses some; the assay was immunoSEQ multiplex PCR. The sample shows roughly 400,000 clones, approximately 86% of them seen only once. The sequencing sample was made of PBMCs or T cells enriched from blood (not recorded which). The receptors shown here come from a woman in her thirties or forties with acute COVID-19.

The gene calls are TRBV29-1 and TRBJ1-2; 9 bases are a match to TRBD1. Germline V gene data show CDR1 as SQVTM and CDR2 as ANQGSEA. V was pared by 6 bases and J by 0 bases, with 11 bases of the junction left unmatched. This CDR3 region has 16 residues. The CDR3 here is CSVPPGQGLSNYGYTF. For the CDR3, the DNA is TGCAGCGTCCCACCGGGACAGGGCCTCTCTAACTATGGCTACACCTTC.

The chain uses TRBV4-1 and TRBJ1-1, with no clear D. The CDR3 runs 15 residues. Germline V gene data show CDR1 as MGHRA and CDR2 as YSYEKL. Between the trimmed V and J ends, which lost 3 bases and 0 bases, there was a span of 11 bases. The CDR3 protein is CASSHPGGMNTEAFF. CDR3 coding DNA: TGCGCCAGCAGCCACCCAGGTGGAATGAACACTGAAGCTTTCTTT.

The chain employs TRBV4-2 and TRBJ2-1; 7 bases fit TRBD1. The CDR3 sequence is 15 residues long. Germline values: CDR1 LGHNA, CDR2 YNFKEQ. J was trimmed by 0 bases and V by 4 bases; bases with no gene match: 3. The DNA for the CDR3 is TGTGCCAGCAGCCCGACAGGGAGCTCCTACAATGAGCAGTTCTTC. Amino acid sequence: CASSPTGSSYNEQFF.

The V call is TRBV10-3, the J call TRBJ2-1, with 14 positions matching TRBD2. J lost 8 bases, V lost 5 bases, and 8 bases had no gene match. Germline V gene data show CDR1 as ENHRY and CDR2 as SYGVKD. The CDR3 spans 16 residues. CDR3: CAISSTSGGAGDEQFF. As DNA, the CDR3 is TGTGCCATCAGTTCGACTAGCGGGGGGGCCGGGGATGAGCAGTTCTTC.

V and J are TRBV4-1 and TRBJ1-6; D call uncertain. This CDR3 comprises 13 residues. Germline CDR1 is MGHRA and CDR2 is YSYEKL. The V gene lost 0 bases and the J gene lost 7 bases, with 4 bases spanning the gap. Here the CDR3 reads CASSQDPNSPLHF. The CDR3 DNA reads as TGCGCCAGCAGCCAAGATCCGAATTCACCCCTCCACTTT.

The chain recombines TRBV5-1 with TRBJ2-7, with 7 bases identical to TRBD1. CDR1 and CDR2 from the germline V gene are SGHRS and YFSETQ. V trimming: 4 bases; J trimming: 0 bases; junction bases outside the gene matches: 7. The CDR3 has 15 residues. The CDR3 protein is CASSLLTGYSYEQYF. Written as DNA, the CDR3 is TGCGCCAGCAGCCTCCTGACAGGGTACTCCTACGAGCAGTACTTC.

V gene TRBV5-1 combines with J gene TRBJ2-3, with 7 bases that match TRBD1. V lost 0 bases, J lost 5 bases, and 3 bases stayed unmatched. From germline, CDR1 is SGHRS and CDR2 YFSETQ. The CDR3 extends over 14 amino acids. CDR3 protein: CASSLEGARDTQYF. The CDR3 nucleotides are TGCGCCAGCAGCTTGGAGGGGGCGAGAGATACGCAGTATTTT.

The chain uses TRBV24-1 and TRBJ1-5; D not certain. The CDR3 has 14 residues. The V gene's germline CDR1 is KGHDR and CDR2 SFDVKD. Trimming removed 3 bases at V and 3 bases at J, with 8 bases between. In DNA form, the CDR3 reads TGTGCCACCAGTGATCGAGGTACCAATCAGCCCCAGCATTTT. The encoded protein is CATSDRGTNQPQHF.

The chain carries TRBV6-2 or TRBV6-3 and TRBJ2-7; 8 nucleotides match TRBD2. Per the germline V gene, CDR1 is MNHEY and CDR2 is SVGEGT. Unmatched junction bases numbered 13, after V lost 0 bases and J lost 3 bases. This CDR3 has 18 residues. The CDR3 DNA sequence: TGTGCCAGCAGTTACTCTGCGGGGGGCCGCCCAAGGGACTACGAGCAGTACTTC. The encoded protein is CASSYSAGGRPRDYEQYF.

This chain joins TRBV5-4 and TRBJ1-1; 8 bases map to TRBD1. Germline lookup yields CDR1 SGHNT and CDR2 YYREEE (reference sequence). The CDR3 consists of 14 residues. The V and J ends lost 6 bases and 4 bases, in that order; junction bases with no gene match: 8. DNA for the CDR3: TGTGCCAGCACCACGGACAGGGTGATCACTGAAGCTTTCTTT. Amino acids: CASTTDRVITEAFF. Based on the CDR3 plus reference TRBV5-4 and TRBJ1-1, the full variable domain is ETGVTQSPTHLIKTRGQQVTLRCSSQSGHNTVSWYQQALGQGPQFIFQYYREEENGRGNFPPRFSGLQFPNYSSELNVNALELDDSALYLCASTTDRVITEAFFGQGTRLTVV.

CDR3 in amino acids: CASTGQGQGNTEAFF. The CDR3 DNA reads TGCGCCAGCACCGGACAGGGTCAGGGGAACACTGAAGCTTTCTTT. This rearrangement joins TRBV5-1 to TRBJ1-1; 8 nucleotides agree with TRBD1. The CDR3 spans 15 residues. The V and J ends lost 6 bases and 1 base, in that order; junction bases with no gene match: 8. Germline lookup yields CDR1 SGHRS and CDR2 YFSETQ.

The chain has TRBV18 and TRBJ2-1, with D possibly TRBD1 on 5 matching bases. V shed 6 bases and J shed 3 bases, with 12 bases lying between them. Looked up from germline, CDR1 is KGHSH and CDR2 is LQKENI. There are 14 residues in the CDR3. In nucleotides, the CDR3 is TGTGCCAGCTCTGCCCGACAGCTCTACAATGAGCAGTTCTTC. This codes for CASSARQLYNEQFF.

The V and J genes are TRBV2 and TRBJ1-2, with D possibly TRBD1 on 5 matching bases. Germline V gene lookup returns CDR1 SNHLY and CDR2 FYNNEI. The CDR3 sequence is 13 residues long. V dropped 3 bases and J dropped 8 bases, with 13 bases sitting between them. CDR3 in DNA: TGTGCCAGCAGTGAGCAGGGCCCAAGGGGCTACACCTTC. It specifies CASSEQGPRGYTF.

This clone was detected once. The chain is built from TRBV3-1 (or the pseudogene TRBV3-2) and TRBJ1-2; possibly TRBD1 for D (6 bases). V was cut by 7 bases and J by 4 bases, with 16 bases left in between. This CDR3 contains 14 residues. Per the germline V gene, CDR1 is LGHDT and CDR2 is YNNKEL (reference sequence). CDR3 in amino acids: CASTSKGEFYGYTF. The CDR3, as DNA: TGTGCCAGCACCTCTAAGGGGGAGTTCTATGGCTACACCTTC.

The rearrangement joins TRBV19 to TRBJ2-6, with D uncertain. Deletions cut 3 bases from V and 0 bases from J, with 12 bases between. The CDR3 spans 17 residues. Germline CDR1 LNHDA, CDR2 SQIVND (reference sequence). DNA for the CDR3: TGTGCCAGTAGTATGAAGAGATTTAGCTCTGGGGCCAACGTCCTGACTTTC. As protein: CASSMKRFSSGANVLTF. Full variable domain (missing parts from reference TRBV19 and TRBJ2-6): DGGITQSPKYLFRKEGQNVTLSCEQNLNHDAMYWYRQDPGQGLRLIYYSQIVNDFQKGDIAEGYSVSREKKESFPLTVTSAQKNPTAFYLCASSMKRFSSGANVLTFGAGSRLTVL.

V is TRBV6-5 and J is TRBJ2-5; maybe TRBD1 (5 bases). The length of the CDR3 is 14 residues. V lost 0 bases, J lost 3 bases, and 8 bases lay in between. Germline loops: CDR1 MNHEY, CDR2 SVGAGI. DNA for the CDR3: TGTGCCAGCAGTTACTCGGGGCTGAAAGAGACCCAGTACTTC. This translates into CASSYSGLKETQYF.

The chain carries TRBV6-1 and TRBJ1-2; tentatively, D is TRBD1 (6 bases). Germline V CDR1 and CDR2: MNHNS, SASEGT. Trimming removed 2 bases at V and 5 bases at J, with 12 bases between. The CDR3 has 14 amino acids. The CDR3 DNA follows: TGTGCCAGCAGTGAATCCACAGGGTATTATGGCTACACCTTC. This encodes CASSESTGYYGYTF.

V usage is TRBV6-5 and J usage is TRBJ2-1; unclear D gene. Germline CDR1 MNHEY, CDR2 SVGAGI. The CDR3 is 11 residues long. V lost 5 bases and J 8 bases, leaving 7 bases between the germline ends. As DNA, the CDR3 is TGTGCCAGCAGTCGACTGCATGAGCAGTTCTTC. This sequence encodes CASSRLHEQFF.

The genes are TRBV14 and TRBJ2-5; TRBD2 aligns across 8 bases. Trimming at V came to 3 bases and at J to 5 bases, leaving 8 bases not matched to a gene. This CDR3 has 15 amino acids. CDR1 and CDR2 from the germline V gene are SGHDN and FVKESK. The CDR3 loop reads CASSHSGGAWETQYF. DNA of the CDR3: TGTGCCAGCAGCCACTCCGGGGGGGCTTGGGAGACCCAGTACTTC.

The J gene is TRBJ2-2, the V gene TRBV7-9; 12 positions match TRBD2. J was trimmed by 2 bases and V by 5 bases; bases with no gene match: 12. The CDR3 totals 19 residues. Germline V gene data show CDR1 as SEHNR and CDR2 as FQNEAQ (reference sequence). In nucleotides, the CDR3 is TGTGCCAGCAGCCTCCTATACCCTAGCGGGGGGGCCAACACCGGGGAGCTGTTTTTT. Translating gives CASSLLYPSGGANTGELFF. Full variable domain (missing parts from reference TRBV7-9 and TRBJ2-2): DTGVSQNPRHKITKRGQNVTFRCDPISEHNRLYWYRQTLGQGPEFLTYFQNEAQLEKSRLLSDRFSAERPKGSFSTLEIQRTEQGDSAMYLCASSLLYPSGGANTGELFFGEGSRLTVL.

About this clone: Other nucleotide sequences in the sample specify the same CDR3. The chain carries TRBV7-8 and TRBJ2-3, with D hard to call. CDR3 length: 12 amino acids. Trimming removed 5 bases at V and 2 bases at J, with 5 bases between. CDR1 is SGHVS and CDR2 is FQNEAQ in the germline V gene. The CDR3 DNA sequence: TGTGCCAGCAGCCCGTCCACAGATACGCAGTATTTT. Translated, it gives CASSPSTDTQYF.

The J gene is TRBJ2-3, the V gene TRBV3-1 (or the pseudogene TRBV3-2); TRBD2 matches 16 bases. The V gene end was trimmed by 2 bases and the J gene end by 4 bases; junction bases not matched to a gene: 3. The CDR3 length is 17 residues. CDR1 and CDR2 (germline): LGHDT, YNNKEL (reference sequence). The CDR3 nucleotides read TGTGCCAGCAGCCAACCCGGGACTAGCGGGGGGGCAGATACGCAGTATTTT. Amino acids: CASSQPGTSGGADTQYF.

This clone was observed once. V and J are TRBV3-1 (or the pseudogene TRBV3-2) and TRBJ2-7; TRBD1 matches at 10 bases. CDR3 length: 17 amino acids. The germline V gene has CDR1 LGHDT and CDR2 YNNKEL (reference sequence). V shed 0 bases and J 3 bases; nucleotides not matched to a gene: 8. The CDR3 DNA reads as TGTGCCAGCAGCCAAGATTGGGACCGGGACAGGGGCTACGAGCAGTACTTC. Translation: CASSQDWDRDRGYEQYF.

V gene TRBV29-1 combines with J gene TRBJ1-3; 10 positions agree with TRBD1. Germline V lookup: CDR1 SQVTM, CDR2 ANQGSEA. V lost 6 bases and J lost 3; bases outside the gene matches: 5. The CDR3 is 14 amino acids. CDR3 nucleotide sequence: TGCAGCGTGCGGGACAGGGGCGGTGGAAACACCATATATTTT. It codes for CSVRDRGGGNTIYF.

The chain uses TRBV6-5 and TRBJ2-2, with 7 bases matching TRBD1. CDR3 length: 13 residues. The germline V gene encodes CDR1 MNHEY and CDR2 SVGAGI. The V segment lost 4 bases and the J segment 5 bases; nucleotides outside the gene matches: 1. CDR3 sequence (DNA): TGTGCCAGCAGTTTGACAGGGACCGGGGAGCTGTTTTTT. This gives the protein CASSLTGTGELFF.

The V gene is TRBV5-8, the J gene TRBJ1-3; D is unresolved. V lost 7 bases to trimming and J lost 0 bases, with 14 bases between them. The CDR3 runs 15 residues. CDR1 SGHTS and CDR2 YDEGEE come from the germline V gene. CDR3 residues: CASSLYRLSGNTIYF. The CDR3 DNA is TGTGCCAGCTCCCTTTACCGACTCTCTGGAAACACCATATATTTT.

The rearrangement links TRBV6-1 to TRBJ2-1, with D tentatively TRBD1 (5 bases). Trimming took off 0 bases at V and 8 bases at J, with 8 bases between the two ends. Germline CDR1 MNHNS, CDR2 SASEGT. The CDR3 has 13 amino acids. The CDR3 sequence: CASSEARGYEQFF. As DNA, the CDR3 is TGTGCCAGCAGTGAAGCTAGGGGATATGAGCAGTTCTTC.

The chain employs TRBV5-5 and TRBJ2-2; D is perhaps TRBD2 (5 bases). V was shortened by 4 bases and J by 0 bases, with 13 bases between the two germline ends. The CDR3 has 16 residues. Germline V lookup: CDR1 SGHKS, CDR2 YYEKEE (reference sequence). This CDR3 is CASSKDYPTNTGELFF. CDR3 DNA: TGTGCCAGCAGCAAAGACTACCCAACGAACACCGGGGAGCTGTTTTTT.

This clone was detected only once. The CDR3 spells CSVEALGVGTDTQYF. CDR3 bases: TGCAGCGTTGAAGCATTAGGGGTGGGAACAGATACGCAGTATTTT. The V call is TRBV29-1, the J call TRBJ2-3; D may be TRBD1 (5 bases). This CDR3 has 15 residues. Germline assignment: CDR1 SQVTM and CDR2 ANQGSEA. Deletions cut 1 base from V and 3 bases from J, with 14 bases between.

The chain has TRBV18 and TRBJ2-5; D gene ambiguous. CDR1 is KGHSH and CDR2 is LQKENI in the germline V gene. Trimming cost V 5 bases and J 2 bases, with 9 bases left between them. This CDR3 is built from 13 residues. CDR3 DNA sequence: TGTGCCAGCTCAAATAGTTGGCAAGAGACCCAGTACTTC. Translation: CASSNSWQETQYF.